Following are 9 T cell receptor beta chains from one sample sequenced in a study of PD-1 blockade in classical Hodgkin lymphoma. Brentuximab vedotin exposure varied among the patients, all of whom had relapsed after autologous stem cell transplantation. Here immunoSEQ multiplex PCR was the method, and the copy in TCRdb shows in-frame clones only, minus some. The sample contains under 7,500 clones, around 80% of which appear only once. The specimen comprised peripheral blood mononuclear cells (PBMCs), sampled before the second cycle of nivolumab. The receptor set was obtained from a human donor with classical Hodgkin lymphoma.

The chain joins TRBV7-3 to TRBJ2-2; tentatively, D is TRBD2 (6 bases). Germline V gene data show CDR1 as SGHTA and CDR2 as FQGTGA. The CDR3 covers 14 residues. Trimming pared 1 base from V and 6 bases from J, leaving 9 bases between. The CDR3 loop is CASSLSGVPGELFF. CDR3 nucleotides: TGTGCCAGCAGCTTAAGCGGGGTCCCCGGGGAGCTGTTTTTT.

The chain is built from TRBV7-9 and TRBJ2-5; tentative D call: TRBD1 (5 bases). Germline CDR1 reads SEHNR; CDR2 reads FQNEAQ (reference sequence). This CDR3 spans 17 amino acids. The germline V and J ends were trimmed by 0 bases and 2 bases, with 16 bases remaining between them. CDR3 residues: CASSLAAGAAFQETQYF. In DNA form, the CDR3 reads TGTGCCAGCAGCTTAGCGGCTGGGGCGGCCTTTCAAGAGACCCAGTACTTC.

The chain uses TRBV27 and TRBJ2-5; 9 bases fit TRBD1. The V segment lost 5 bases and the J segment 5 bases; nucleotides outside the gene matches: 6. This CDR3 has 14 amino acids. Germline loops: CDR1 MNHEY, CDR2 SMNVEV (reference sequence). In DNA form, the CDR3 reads TGTGCCAGCAGTCCGCGGACAGGGGATGAGACCCAGTACTTC. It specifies CASSPRTGDETQYF.

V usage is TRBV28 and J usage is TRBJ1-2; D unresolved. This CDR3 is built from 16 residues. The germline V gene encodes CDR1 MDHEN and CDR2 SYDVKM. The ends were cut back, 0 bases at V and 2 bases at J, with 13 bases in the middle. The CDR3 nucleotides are TGTGCCAGCAGTTTATGGGATAGCCAGTCCAACTATGGCTACACCTTC. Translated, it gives CASSLWDSQSNYGYTF.

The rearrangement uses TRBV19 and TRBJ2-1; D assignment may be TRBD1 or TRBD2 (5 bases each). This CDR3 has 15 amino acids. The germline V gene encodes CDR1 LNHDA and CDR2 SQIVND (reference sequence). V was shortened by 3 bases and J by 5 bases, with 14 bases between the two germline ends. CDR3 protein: CASSIMNLGDNEQFF. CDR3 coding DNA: TGTGCCAGTAGTATTATGAACTTGGGGGACAATGAGCAGTTCTTC.

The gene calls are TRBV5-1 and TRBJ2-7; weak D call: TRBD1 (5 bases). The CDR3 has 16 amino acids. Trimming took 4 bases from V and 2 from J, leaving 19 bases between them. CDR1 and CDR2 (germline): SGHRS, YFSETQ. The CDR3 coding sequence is TGCGCCAGCAGCCTGGGTAGGGGTACAATTACCTACGAGCAGTACTTC. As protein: CASSLGRGTITYEQYF. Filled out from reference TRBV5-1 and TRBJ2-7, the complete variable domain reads KAGVTQTPRYLIKTRGQQVTLSCSPISGHRSVSWYQQTPGQGLQFLFEYFSETQRNKGNFPGRFSGRQFSNSRSEMNVSTLELGDSALYLCASSLGRGTITYEQYFGPGTRLTVT.

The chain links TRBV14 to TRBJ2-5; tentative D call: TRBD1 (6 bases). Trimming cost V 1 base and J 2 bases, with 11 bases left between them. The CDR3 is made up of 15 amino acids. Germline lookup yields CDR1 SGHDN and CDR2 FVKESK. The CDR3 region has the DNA TGTGCCAGCAGCCAAGGGGGGCCGAGGCAAGAGACCCAGTACTTC. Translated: CASSQGGPRQETQYF.

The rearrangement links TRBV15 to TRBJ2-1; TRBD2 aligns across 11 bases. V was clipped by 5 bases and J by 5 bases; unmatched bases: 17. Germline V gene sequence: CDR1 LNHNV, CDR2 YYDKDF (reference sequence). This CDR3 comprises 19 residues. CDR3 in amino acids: CATSVGTGLLAGVHNEQFF. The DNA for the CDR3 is TGTGCCACCAGCGTGGGTACAGGGTTACTAGCGGGAGTCCACAATGAGCAGTTCTTC.

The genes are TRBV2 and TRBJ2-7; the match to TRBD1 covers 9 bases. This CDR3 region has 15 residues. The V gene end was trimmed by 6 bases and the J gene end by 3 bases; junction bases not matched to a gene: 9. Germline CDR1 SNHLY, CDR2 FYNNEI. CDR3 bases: TGTGCCAGCAGGACGGACAGGGGTACTCTCTACGAGCAGTACTTC. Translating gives CASRTDRGTLYEQYF.